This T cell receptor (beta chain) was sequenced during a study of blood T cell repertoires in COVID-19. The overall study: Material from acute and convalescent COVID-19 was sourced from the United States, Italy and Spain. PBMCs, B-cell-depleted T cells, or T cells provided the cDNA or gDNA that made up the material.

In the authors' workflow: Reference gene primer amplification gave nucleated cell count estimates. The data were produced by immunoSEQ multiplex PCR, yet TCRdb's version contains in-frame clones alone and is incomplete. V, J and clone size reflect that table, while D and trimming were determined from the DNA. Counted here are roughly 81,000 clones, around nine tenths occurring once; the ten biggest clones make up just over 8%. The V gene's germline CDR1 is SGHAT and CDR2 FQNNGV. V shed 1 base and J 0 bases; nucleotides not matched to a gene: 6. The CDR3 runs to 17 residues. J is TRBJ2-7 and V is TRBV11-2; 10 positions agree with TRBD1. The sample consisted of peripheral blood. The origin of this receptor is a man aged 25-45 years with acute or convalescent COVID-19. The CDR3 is CASSLGTGGSLSYEQYF. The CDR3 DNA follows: TGTGCCAGCAGCTTAGGGACAGGGGGTTCCCTCTCCTACGAGCAGTACTTC.